The clone carrying this T cell receptor beta chain appeared a single time. This specimen belongs to a study of CD8 T cells in Susac syndrome. cDNA came from approximately 0.5 to 1 ug RNA primed by random hexamers. By means of immunoSEQ multiplex PCR, TCR beta CDR3 spanning 54 Vbeta and 13 Jbeta underwent amplification. TCRdb used MiXCR to reprocess the immunoSEQ multiplex PCR reads, holding one entry per CDR3 protein. The data contain roughly 180,000 distinct CDR3 sequences, roughly 92% of them seen just once; the ten biggest clones take up approximately 0.094%. The germline V gene has CDR1 LNHNV and CDR2 YYDKDF (reference sequence). The CDR3 spans 15 residues. V was shortened by 6 bases and J by 2 bases, with 14 bases between the two germline ends.

The TCR comes from a human donor with multiple sclerosis. Material for sequencing was CD4+ T cells from PBMCs. The chain links TRBV15 to TRBJ1-5; a weak D match, TRBD1 (6 bases). CDR3 amino acids: CATSPSRQGNQPQHF. The DNA for the CDR3 is TGTGCCACCAGTCCCTCGAGACAGGGCAATCAGCCCCAGCATTTT.